This T cell receptor beta chain was identified in a study of T cells after yellow fever vaccination. 5'RACE template switching generated TCR cDNA, adding a universal primer site and UMIs. TCRdb re-called the 5' RACE reads with MiXCR, one entry per CDR3 protein. The data contain fewer than 400,000 distinct CDR3 sequences, approximately 12% of them singletons. This CDR3 spans 13 amino acids. The germline V gene has CDR1 SGDLS and CDR2 YYNGEE. V was shortened by 3 bases and J by 6 bases, with 10 bases between the two germline ends. V gene TRBV9 combines with J gene TRBJ1-5, with D perhaps TRBD1 (5 bases). The receptor comes from a man aged 18 to 29 who received the YFV17D yellow fever vaccine. Sequences were derived from CD4+ T cells sorted from PBMCs, sampled 45 days after the yellow fever booster vaccination. CDR3 sequence: CASSARGSQPQHF. CDR3 DNA: TGTGCCAGCAGCGCAAGGGGTTCTCAGCCCCAGCATTTT.